The 21 T cell receptor beta chains reported below all come from one sample, sequenced in a study of technical replicates of blood from a few donors (dated by TCRdb to about 2017). Library preparation used the immunoSEQ multiplex PCR assay. TCRdb re-hosts the immuneACCESS table, in-frame sequences only. Its copies lack some clones; in the studies checked, an unresolved V gene accounts for under half of them, and the cause for the rest is not known. For this sample there are around 95,000 clones; approximately 94% appear just once. Around 0.23% of the sample goes to the ten largest clones. Sequencing was performed on T cells isolated from PBMCs. Receptors were obtained from a human donor in good health.

This rearrangement joins TRBV7-8 to TRBJ2-2, with 9 bases lining up with TRBD1. From germline, CDR1 is SGHVS and CDR2 FQNEAQ. The V segment lost 1 base and the J segment 5 bases; nucleotides outside the gene matches: 5. The CDR3 runs 16 residues. The CDR3 DNA follows: TGTGCCAGCAGCTTAGTGGGGACAGGGCCGACCGGGGAGCTGTTTTTT. The encoded protein is CASSLVGTGPTGELFF.

This chain links TRBV5-1 with TRBJ2-5; 9 bases fit TRBD2. Germline CDR1 reads SGHRS; CDR2 reads YFSETQ. The V and J ends lost 4 bases and 9 bases, in that order; junction bases with no gene match: 10. The CDR3 extends over 14 amino acids. CDR3 in DNA: TGCGCCAGCAGCGCGGGACTAGCAGAAGCACCCCAGTACTTC. This translates into CASSAGLAEAPQYF.

The CDR3 reads CASSRTTGIGEGYTF. CDR3 bases: TGTGCCAGCTCACGAACTACAGGGATCGGAGAAGGCTACACCTTC. The chain recombines TRBV18 with TRBJ1-2, with D possibly matching TRBD1 (6 bases). Germline loops: CDR1 KGHSH, CDR2 LQKENI. The CDR3 has 15 residues. Trimming pared 4 bases from V and 8 bases from J, leaving 20 bases between.

This chain links TRBV28 with TRBJ1-2; 9 nucleotides align to TRBD1. The CDR3 consists of 14 residues. The V gene's germline CDR1 is MDHEN and CDR2 SYDVKM. Trimming removed 6 bases from V and 4 bases from J; junction bases left unmatched: 6. Here the CDR3 reads CASRHGQGSYGYTF. The CDR3 nucleotides read TGTGCCAGCAGACATGGACAGGGGTCCTATGGCTACACCTTC.

This chain connects TRBV27 to TRBJ2-2, with D unclear. Germline V lookup: CDR1 MNHEY, CDR2 SMNVEV (reference sequence). Trimming cost V 2 bases and J 3 bases, with 4 bases left between them. The CDR3 runs 13 residues. CDR3 coding DNA: TGTGCCAGCAGTTTAGCGCACACCGGGGAGCTGTTTTTT. Translation: CASSLAHTGELFF.

This clone appeared a single time. V usage is TRBV18 and J usage is TRBJ1-1; D not resolved. Between the trimmed V and J ends, which lost 2 bases and 1 base, there was a span of 8 bases. The CDR3 totals 14 residues. Germline loops: CDR1 KGHSH, CDR2 LQKENI. CDR3 in amino acids: CASSPGSQNTEAFF. In DNA, the CDR3 is TGTGCCAGCTCACCAGGGAGCCAGAACACTGAAGCTTTCTTT.

The chain uses TRBV5-1 and TRBJ2-5, with 10 bases matching TRBD1. This CDR3 contains 15 residues. Germline lookup yields CDR1 SGHRS and CDR2 YFSETQ. Germline trimming cut 3 bases from V and 5 bases from J; bases unmatched to any gene: 7. The CDR3 here is CASSWAGTGEETQYF. The CDR3 DNA reads TGCGCCAGCAGCTGGGCCGGGACAGGGGAGGAGACCCAGTACTTC.

V is TRBV6-5 and J is TRBJ1-5; 7 positions match TRBD1. Germline V gene sequence: CDR1 MNHEY, CDR2 SVGAGI. The CDR3 is 14 residues long. J lost 1 base, V lost 5 bases, and 2 bases had no gene match. In DNA form, the CDR3 reads TGTGCCAGCAGTGGGACAGCCAGCAATCAGCCCCAGCATTTT. Protein sequence: CASSGTASNQPQHF.

J is TRBJ2-3 and V is TRBV7-9; D not certain. Deletions cut 5 bases from V and 4 bases from J, with 10 bases between. CDR1 and CDR2 (germline): SEHNR, FQNEAQ (reference sequence). The CDR3 has 13 residues. CDR3 residues: CASSAAQPDTQYF. The CDR3 nucleotides are TGTGCCAGCAGCGCCGCGCAACCAGATACGCAGTATTTT.

The gene calls are TRBV2 and TRBJ2-7; no firm D call. V was shortened by 3 bases and J by 1 base, with 4 bases between the two germline ends. The CDR3 loop spans 12 amino acids. Germline loops: CDR1 SNHLY, CDR2 FYNNEI. The chain's CDR3 is CASSDSSYEQYF. CDR3 sequence (DNA): TGTGCCAGCAGTGACAGTTCCTACGAGCAGTACTTC.

V gene TRBV4-1 combines with J gene TRBJ2-7; 7 nucleotides agree with TRBD2. The length of the CDR3 is 15 residues. The ends lost 2 bases at V and 0 bases at J; junction bases unmatched: 4. Germline lookup yields CDR1 MGHRA and CDR2 YSYEKL. DNA for the CDR3: TGCGCCAGCAGCCAATCAAGCGGGACCTCCTACGAGCAGTACTTC. Protein sequence: CASSQSSGTSYEQYF.

V is TRBV19 and J is TRBJ2-7; 7 positions agree with TRBD1. Unmatched junction bases numbered 4, after V lost 5 bases and J lost 0 bases. This CDR3 is 14 amino acids long. Per the germline V gene, CDR1 is LNHDA and CDR2 is SQIVND (reference sequence). The CDR3: CASSSGTVSYEQYF. For the CDR3, the DNA is TGTGCCAGTAGTTCCGGGACAGTCTCCTACGAGCAGTACTTC.

The J gene is TRBJ1-2, the V gene TRBV19; 7 positions match TRBD1. Germline V lookup: CDR1 LNHDA, CDR2 SQIVND (reference sequence). Germline trimming cut 3 bases from V and 2 bases from J; bases unmatched to any gene: 3. This CDR3 is built from 14 residues. Here the CDR3 reads CASSIGGGNYGYTF. CDR3 bases: TGTGCCAGTAGTATTGGAGGGGGCAACTATGGCTACACCTTC.

The genes are TRBV4-1 and TRBJ2-1; 9 bases are shared with TRBD1. V dropped 4 bases and J dropped 10; count of bases not matched to a gene: 17. Germline V gives CDR1 MGHRA, CDR2 YSYEKL. The CDR3 consists of 17 residues. CDR3 residues: CASSPPMGTGNFREQFF. CDR3 bases: TGCGCCAGCAGCCCCCCGATGGGGACAGGGAATTTCAGGGAGCAGTTCTTC.

The CDR3, as DNA: TGTGCCAGCAGCGATGGACAGGGAGGGGAAAAACTGTTTTTT. Translation: CASSDGQGGEKLFF. This chain uses TRBV7-6 with TRBJ1-4, with 8 bases fitting TRBD1. The CDR3 spans 14 residues. After removal of 5 bases from V and 8 bases from J, the junction contained 7 bases not matched to a gene. Germline assignment: CDR1 SGHVS and CDR2 FNYEAQ.

The V and J genes are TRBV12-2 and TRBJ2-3; TRBD2 is taken as the D call from the table, unchecked against the DNA. TRBV12-2 is shown as a pseudogene. The CDR3 has 14 residues. CDR3 protein: CASRGSEGEDTQYF. Written as DNA, the CDR3 is TGTGCAAGTCGCGGCTCAGAGGGTGAGGATACGCAGTATTTT.

The rearrangement joins TRBV6-1 to TRBJ1-6; no definite D call. The V and J ends lost 6 bases and 7 bases respectively, with 7 bases between them. CDR1 MNHNS and CDR2 SASEGT come from the germline V gene. The CDR3 covers 12 residues. In nucleotides, the CDR3 is TGTGCCAGCAGAGAGGGAAATTCACCCCTCCACTTT. Its protein product is CASREGNSPLHF.

CDR3 nucleotides: TGTGCCAGCAGCTCAGTTTGGGACACCCAAGAGACCCAGTACTTC. Translation gives CASSSVWDTQETQYF. The chain carries TRBV11-2 and TRBJ2-5, with D perhaps TRBD1 (6 bases). This CDR3 spans 15 amino acids. V was clipped by 4 bases and J by 1 base, with 13 bases between them. Germline CDR1 SGHAT, CDR2 FQNNGV.

The rearrangement joins TRBV7-6 to TRBJ2-1; 7 nucleotides match TRBD2. With V trimmed by 1 base and J by 5 bases, 5 bases remained unmatched. The CDR3 sequence is 15 residues long. The germline CDR1 and CDR2 sequences are SGHVS and FNYEAQ. CDR3: CASSLGASGNNEQFF. CDR3 nucleotide sequence: TGTGCCAGCAGCTTAGGGGCTAGCGGTAACAATGAGCAGTTCTTC.

The chain is built from TRBV25-1 and TRBJ2-5, with TRBD2 identical over 7 bases. Losses at the gene ends were 0 bases for V and 0 bases for J; bases not matched to a gene: 7. Germline V gives CDR1 MGHDK, CDR2 SYGVNS. The CDR3 loop spans 17 amino acids. CDR3 sequence reads: CASSEYGTSGNQETQYF. For the CDR3, the DNA is TGTGCCAGCAGTGAATATGGTACAAGCGGGAACCAAGAGACCCAGTACTTC.

This clone was found a few times. The V call is TRBV11-2, the J call TRBJ1-5; tentatively, D is TRBD1 (5 bases). This CDR3 has 13 residues. With 1 base removed from V and 7 bases from J, the gap between germline ends came to 8 bases. From germline, CDR1 is SGHAT and CDR2 FQNNGV. This chain's CDR3 is CASSLGRGQPQHF. The DNA for the CDR3 is TGTGCCAGCAGCTTAGGGAGGGGACAGCCCCAGCATTTT.